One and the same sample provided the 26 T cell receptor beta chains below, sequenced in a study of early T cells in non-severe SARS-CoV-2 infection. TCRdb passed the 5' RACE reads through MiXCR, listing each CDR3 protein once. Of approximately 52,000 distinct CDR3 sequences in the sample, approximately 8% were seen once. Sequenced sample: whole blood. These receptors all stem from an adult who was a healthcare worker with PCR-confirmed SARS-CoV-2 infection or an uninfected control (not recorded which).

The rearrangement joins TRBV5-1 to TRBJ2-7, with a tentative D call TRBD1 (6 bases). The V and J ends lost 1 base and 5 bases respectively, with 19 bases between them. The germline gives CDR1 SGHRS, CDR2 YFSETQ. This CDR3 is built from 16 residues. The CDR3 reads CASSLSGVTGFDEQYF. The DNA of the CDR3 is TGCGCCAGCAGCTTGTCAGGGGTTACCGGTTTTGACGAGCAGTACTTC.

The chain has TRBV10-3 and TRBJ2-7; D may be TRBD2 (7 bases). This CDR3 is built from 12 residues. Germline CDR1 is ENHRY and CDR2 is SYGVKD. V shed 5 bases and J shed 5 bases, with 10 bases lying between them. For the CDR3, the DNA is TGTGCCATCAGTTGGGGGGGCGACGAGCAGTACTTC. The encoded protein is CAISWGGDEQYF.

CDR3 residues: CASAPGRDLRGQYF. DNA for the CDR3: TGTGCCAGCGCACCGGGCAGGGACCTACGAGGGCAGTACTTC. V gene TRBV27 combines with J gene TRBJ2-7; either TRBD1 or TRBD2 may fit D (5 bases each). This CDR3 contains 14 residues. Trimming removed 8 bases from V and 9 bases from J, with 23 bases in between. Germline V gene lookup returns CDR1 MNHEY and CDR2 SMNVEV (reference sequence).

CDR3 coding DNA: TGCAGTGCTAGAGGGCTGCTGCAGGAGAACACTGAAGCTTTCTTT. Its translation is CSARGLLQENTEAFF. The chain has TRBV20-1 and TRBJ1-1, with unresolved D. This CDR3 has 15 residues. In germline, CDR1 is DFQATT, CDR2 SNEGSKA (reference sequence). V lost 1 base and J 1 base, leaving 13 bases between the germline ends.

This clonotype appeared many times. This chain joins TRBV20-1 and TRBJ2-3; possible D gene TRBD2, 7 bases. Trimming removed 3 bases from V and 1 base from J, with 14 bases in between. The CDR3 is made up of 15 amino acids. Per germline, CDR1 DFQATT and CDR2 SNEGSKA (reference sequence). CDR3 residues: CSARGGATGTDTQYF. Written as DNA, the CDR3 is TGCAGTGCTAGGGGGGGGGCGACAGGCACAGATACGCAGTATTTT.

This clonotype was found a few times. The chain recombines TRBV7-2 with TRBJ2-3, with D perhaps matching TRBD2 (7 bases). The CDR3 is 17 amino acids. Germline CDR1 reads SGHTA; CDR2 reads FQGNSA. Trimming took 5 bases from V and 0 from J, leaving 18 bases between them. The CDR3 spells CASSHMSAGASTDTQYF. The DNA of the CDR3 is TGTGCCAGCAGCCACATGTCGGCGGGGGCAAGCACAGATACGCAGTATTTT. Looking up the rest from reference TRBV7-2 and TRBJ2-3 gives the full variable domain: GAGVSQSPSNKVTEKGKDVELRCDPISGHTALYWYRQSLGQGLEFLIYFQGNSAPDKSGLPSDRFSAERTGGSVSTLTIQRTQQEDSAVYLCASSHMSAGASTDTQYFGPGTRLTVL.

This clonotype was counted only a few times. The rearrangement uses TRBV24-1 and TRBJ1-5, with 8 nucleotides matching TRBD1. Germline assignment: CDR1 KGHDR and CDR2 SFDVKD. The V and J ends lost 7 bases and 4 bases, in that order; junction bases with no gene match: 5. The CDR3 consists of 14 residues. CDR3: CATRTHRGNQPQHF. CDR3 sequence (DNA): TGTGCCACCAGAACACACAGGGGGAATCAGCCCCAGCATTTT.

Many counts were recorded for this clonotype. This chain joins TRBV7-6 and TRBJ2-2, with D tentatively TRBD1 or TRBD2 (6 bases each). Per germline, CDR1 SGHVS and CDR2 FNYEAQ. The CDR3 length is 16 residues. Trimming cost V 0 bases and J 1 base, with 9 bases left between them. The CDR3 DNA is TGTGCCAGCAGCTTAGCGCGGGACAAGAACACCGGGGAGCTGTTTTTT. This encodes CASSLARDKNTGELFF.

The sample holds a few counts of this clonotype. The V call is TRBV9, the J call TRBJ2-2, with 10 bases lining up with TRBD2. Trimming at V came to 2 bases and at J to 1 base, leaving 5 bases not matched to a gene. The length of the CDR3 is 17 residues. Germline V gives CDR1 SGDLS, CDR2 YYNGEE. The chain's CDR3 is CASSVLSGGRNTGELFF. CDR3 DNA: TGTGCCAGCAGCGTTCTTAGCGGGGGGCGGAACACCGGGGAGCTGTTTTTT.

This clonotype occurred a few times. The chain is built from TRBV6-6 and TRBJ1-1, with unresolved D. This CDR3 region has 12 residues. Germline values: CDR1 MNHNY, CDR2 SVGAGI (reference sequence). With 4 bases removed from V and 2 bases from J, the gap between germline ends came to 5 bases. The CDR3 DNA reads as TGTGCCAGCAGTTCTCGAAACACTGAAGCTTTCTTT. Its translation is CASSSRNTEAFF.

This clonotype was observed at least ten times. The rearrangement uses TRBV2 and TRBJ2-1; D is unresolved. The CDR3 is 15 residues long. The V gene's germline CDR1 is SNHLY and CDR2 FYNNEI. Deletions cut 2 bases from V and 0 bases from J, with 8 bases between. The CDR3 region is CASSENWGSYNEQFF. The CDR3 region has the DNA TGTGCCAGCAGTGAAAACTGGGGCTCCTACAATGAGCAGTTCTTC.

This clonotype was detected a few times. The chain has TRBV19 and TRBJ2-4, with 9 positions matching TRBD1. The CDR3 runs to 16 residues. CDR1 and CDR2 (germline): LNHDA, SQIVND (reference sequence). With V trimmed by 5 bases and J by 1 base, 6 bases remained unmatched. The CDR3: CASSLRTGEAKNIQYF. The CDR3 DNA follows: TGTGCCAGTAGTCTTCGGACAGGGGAGGCCAAAAACATTCAGTACTTC.

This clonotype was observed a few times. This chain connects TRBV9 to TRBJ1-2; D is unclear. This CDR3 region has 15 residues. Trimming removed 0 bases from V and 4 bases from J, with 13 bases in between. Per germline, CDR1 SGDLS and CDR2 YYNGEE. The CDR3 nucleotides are TGTGCCAGCAGCGTAGCGTCGGCCCAAAGCTATGGCTACACCTTC. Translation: CASSVASAQSYGYTF.

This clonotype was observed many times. This CDR3 reads CASSSDYRGEQYF. The CDR3 DNA reads TGTGCCAGCTCTTCGGACTACCGGGGCGAGCAGTACTTC. This chain uses TRBV18 with TRBJ2-7, with D tentatively TRBD2 (6 bases). CDR1 is KGHSH, CDR2 LQKENI, per germline. The CDR3 length is 13 residues. V lost 6 bases to trimming and J lost 6 bases, with 15 bases between them. Drawing the rest from reference TRBV18 and TRBJ2-7, the complete variable domain is NAGVMQNPRHLVRRRGQEARLRCSPMKGHSHVYWYRQLPEEGLKFMVYLQKENIIDESGMPKERFSAEFPKEGPSILRIQQVVRGDSAAYFCASSSDYRGEQYFGPGTRLTVT.

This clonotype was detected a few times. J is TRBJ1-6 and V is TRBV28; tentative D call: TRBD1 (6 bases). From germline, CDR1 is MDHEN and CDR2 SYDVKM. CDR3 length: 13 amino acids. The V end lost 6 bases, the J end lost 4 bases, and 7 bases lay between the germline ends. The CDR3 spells CASSTGYNSPLHF. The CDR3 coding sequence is TGTGCCAGCAGCACAGGGTATAATTCACCCCTCCACTTT.

The CDR3 region is CSARGAKDPLSQPQHF. The DNA for the CDR3 is TGCAGTGCTAGAGGTGCAAAGGACCCCTTGAGTCAGCCCCAGCATTTT. V is TRBV20-1 and J is TRBJ1-5; no reliable D call. Between the trimmed V and J ends, which lost 1 base and 6 bases, there was a span of 19 bases. The V gene's germline CDR1 is DFQATT and CDR2 SNEGSKA (reference sequence). The CDR3 is 16 residues long.

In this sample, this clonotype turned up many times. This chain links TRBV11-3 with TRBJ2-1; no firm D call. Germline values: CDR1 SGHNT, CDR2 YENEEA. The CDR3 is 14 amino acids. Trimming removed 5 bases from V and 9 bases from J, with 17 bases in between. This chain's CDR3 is CASSKKSVKGEQFF. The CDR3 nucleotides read TGTGCCAGCAGCAAAAAGTCGGTTAAGGGTGAGCAGTTCTTC.

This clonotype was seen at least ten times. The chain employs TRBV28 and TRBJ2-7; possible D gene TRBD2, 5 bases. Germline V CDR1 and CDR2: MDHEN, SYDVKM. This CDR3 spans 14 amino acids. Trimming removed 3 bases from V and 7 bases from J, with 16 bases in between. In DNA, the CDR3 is TGTGCCAGCAGTTTTTTTGGCGGGTTCGGTGAGCAGTACTTC. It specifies CASSFFGGFGEQYF.

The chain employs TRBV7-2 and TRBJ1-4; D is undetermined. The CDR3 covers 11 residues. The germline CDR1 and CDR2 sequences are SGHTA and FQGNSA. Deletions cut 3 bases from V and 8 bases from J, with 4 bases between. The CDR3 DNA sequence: TGTGCCAGCAGCTTCAAAGAAAAACTGTTTTTT. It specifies CASSFKEKLFF.

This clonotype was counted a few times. Written as DNA, the CDR3 is TGCGCCAGCAGCCAAGTAGCGGGAGGGCCGGGTAATGAGCAGTTCTTC. Amino acids: CASSQVAGGPGNEQFF. V usage is TRBV4-1 and J usage is TRBJ2-1; 11 nucleotides align to TRBD2. Trimming took 1 base from V and 7 from J; bases not matched to a gene: 6. Germline CDR1 reads MGHRA; CDR2 reads YSYEKL. CDR3 size: 16 residues.

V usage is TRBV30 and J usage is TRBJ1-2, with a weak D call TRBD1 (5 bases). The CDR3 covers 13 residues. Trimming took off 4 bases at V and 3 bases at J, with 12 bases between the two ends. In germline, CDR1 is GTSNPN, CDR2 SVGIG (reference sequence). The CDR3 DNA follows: TGTGCCTGGAAGAAGGGGATTGACTATGGCTACACCTTC. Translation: CAWKKGIDYGYTF. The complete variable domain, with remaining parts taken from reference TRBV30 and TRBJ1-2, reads SQTIHQWPATLVQPVGSPLSLECTVEGTSNPNLYWYRQAAGRGLQLLFYSVGIGQISSEVPQNLSASRPQDRQFILSSKKLLLSDSGFYLCAWKKGIDYGYTFGSGTRLTVV.

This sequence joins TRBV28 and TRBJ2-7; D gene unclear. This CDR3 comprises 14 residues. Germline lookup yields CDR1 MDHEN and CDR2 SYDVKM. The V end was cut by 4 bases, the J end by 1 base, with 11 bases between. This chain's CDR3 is CASSSGRFSYEQYF. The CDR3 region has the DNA TGTGCCAGCAGTTCCGGACGGTTTTCCTACGAGCAGTACTTC.

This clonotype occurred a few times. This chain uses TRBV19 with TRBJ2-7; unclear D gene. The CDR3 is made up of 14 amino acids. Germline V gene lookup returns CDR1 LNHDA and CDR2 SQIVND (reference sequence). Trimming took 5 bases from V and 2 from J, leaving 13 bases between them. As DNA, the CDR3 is TGTGCCAGTAGTGACGGACGGATTACCTACGAGCAGTACTTC. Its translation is CASSDGRITYEQYF.

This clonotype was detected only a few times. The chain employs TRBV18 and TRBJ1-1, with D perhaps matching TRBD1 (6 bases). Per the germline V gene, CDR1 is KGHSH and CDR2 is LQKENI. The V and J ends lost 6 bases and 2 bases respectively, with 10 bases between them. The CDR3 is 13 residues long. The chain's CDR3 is CASSRTDNTEAFF. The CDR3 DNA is TGTGCCAGCTCGAGGACAGATAACACTGAAGCTTTCTTT.

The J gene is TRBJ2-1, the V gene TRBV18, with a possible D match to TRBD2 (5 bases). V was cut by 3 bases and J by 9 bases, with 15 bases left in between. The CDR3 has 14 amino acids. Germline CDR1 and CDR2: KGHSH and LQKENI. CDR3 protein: CASSPKTAAGEQFF. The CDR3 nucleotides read TGTGCCAGCTCACCGAAGACCGCCGCGGGTGAGCAGTTCTTC.

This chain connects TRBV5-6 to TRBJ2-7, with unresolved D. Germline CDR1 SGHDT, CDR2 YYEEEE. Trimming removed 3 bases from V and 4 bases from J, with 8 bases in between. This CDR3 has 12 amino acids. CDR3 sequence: CASSSLWYEQYF. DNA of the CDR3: TGTGCCAGCAGCTCCCTATGGTACGAGCAGTACTTC.